Following are 10 T cell receptor beta chains from one sample sequenced in a study of cytomegalovirus exposure and HLA in healthy donors. PCR involved 60 Vbeta and 13 Jbeta primers. Generated by immunoSEQ multiplex PCR, the TCRdb table keeps only in-frame clones and is missing some. The sample consists of 100,000 to 150,000 clones, approximately 80% of them appearing once. The sample comprised PBMCs. These receptors were obtained from a man aged 25 to 40 in good health and CMV-seropositive.

This clone was seen a few times. This chain connects TRBV2 to TRBJ1-1; 9 bases agree with TRBD1. CDR3 length: 13 amino acids. The germline V gene encodes CDR1 SNHLY and CDR2 FYNNEI. V was clipped by 9 bases and J by 11 bases; unmatched bases: 13. CDR3 loop: CASETGGTGGAFF. The CDR3 DNA is TGTGCCAGTGAGACAGGGGGTACCGGTGGGGCTTTCTTT.

CDR3 amino acids: CASTGLAGPTDTQYF. CDR3 nucleotide sequence: TGCGCCAGCACCGGACTAGCGGGACCCACAGATACGCAGTATTTT. The V and J genes are TRBV5-1 and TRBJ2-3; 12 nucleotides match TRBD2. V shed 6 bases, J shed 2 bases, and the junction held 4 bases outside the gene matches. From germline, CDR1 is SGHRS and CDR2 YFSETQ. CDR3 length: 15 residues.

In its sample, this clone was seen a few times. The V gene is TRBV7-9, the J gene TRBJ2-1, with no clear D. CDR3 length equals 15 residues. Trimming cost V 0 bases and J 6 bases, with 12 bases left between them. Germline CDR1 and CDR2: SEHNR and FQNEAQ (reference sequence). This CDR3 is CASSLAWVETNEQFF. CDR3 nucleotide sequence: TGTGCCAGCAGCTTAGCATGGGTGGAGACCAATGAGCAGTTCTTC.

The V call is TRBV6-6, the J call TRBJ1-1; possibly TRBD1 for D (5 bases). The CDR3 has 15 residues. V lost 2 bases and J lost 5, with 15 bases in between. Germline CDR1 is MNHNY and CDR2 is SVGAGI (reference sequence). In DNA form, the CDR3 reads TGTGCCAGCAGTTACGAGAGGGCAGGGAGGACTGAAGCTTTCTTT. It encodes CASSYERAGRTEAFF.

In this sample, this clone turned up once. This chain connects TRBV5-1 to TRBJ2-5; weak D call: TRBD1 (6 bases). The CDR3 length is 15 residues. The germline gives CDR1 SGHRS, CDR2 YFSETQ. V shed 3 bases and J shed 5 bases, with 17 bases lying between them. CDR3 in amino acids: CASSSGPGAGETQYF. DNA of the CDR3: TGCGCCAGCAGCTCTGGACCAGGGGCTGGGGAGACCCAGTACTTC.

The chain uses TRBV9 and TRBJ2-7; 10 nucleotides match TRBD1. V lost 4 bases, J lost 5 bases, and 6 bases stayed unmatched. This CDR3 comprises 14 residues. From germline, CDR1 is SGDLS and CDR2 YYNGEE. The CDR3 is CASSYRDRGHEQYF. The DNA of the CDR3 is TGTGCCAGCAGCTACCGGGACAGGGGTCACGAGCAGTACTTC. The full variable domain, completed using reference TRBV9 and TRBJ2-7, is DSGVTQTPKHLITATGQRVTLRCSPRSGDLSVYWYQQSLDQGLQFLIQYYNGEERAKGNILERFSAQQFPDLHSELNLSSLELGDSALYFCASSYRDRGHEQYFGPGTRLTVT.

V and J are TRBV28 and TRBJ1-2; D might be TRBD1 (5 bases). The CDR3 length is 11 residues. Germline assignment: CDR1 MDHEN and CDR2 SYDVKM. V lost 8 bases and J lost 8, with 12 bases in between. CDR3 bases: TGTGCCAGCGGCGACAGTGAGGGCTACACCTTC. Its protein product is CASGDSEGYTF.

The J gene is TRBJ1-4, the V gene TRBV4-1; 9 positions agree with TRBD1. Per the germline V gene, CDR1 is MGHRA and CDR2 is YSYEKL. The trim removed 4 bases at V and 3 bases at J, leaving 18 bases unmatched. This CDR3 contains 20 residues. The CDR3 nucleotides read TGCGCCAGCAGCCGCAAATGGGGGGACAGGGCGTTTGGGGCTAATGAAAAACTGTTTTTT. Amino acids: CASSRKWGDRAFGANEKLFF.

The rearrangement joins TRBV18 to TRBJ1-2; 9 bases agree with TRBD1. The germline gives CDR1 KGHSH, CDR2 LQKENI. Trimming at V came to 4 bases and at J to 6 bases, leaving 6 bases not matched to a gene. The CDR3 covers 14 residues. The DNA of the CDR3 is TGTGCCAGCTCACTCCGGGACAGGGCTAATGGCTACACCTTC. This translates into CASSLRDRANGYTF.

This chain links TRBV6-4 with TRBJ1-1; D is possibly TRBD1 (6 bases). CDR3 length: 16 residues. Germline CDR1 reads MRHNA; CDR2 reads SNTAGT. Between the trimmed V and J ends, which lost 4 bases and 1 base, there was a span of 16 bases. CDR3 coding DNA: TGTGCCAGCAGTGGTAATCGACAGGCGGCGAACACTGAAGCTTTCTTT. Translation gives CASSGNRQAANTEAFF.